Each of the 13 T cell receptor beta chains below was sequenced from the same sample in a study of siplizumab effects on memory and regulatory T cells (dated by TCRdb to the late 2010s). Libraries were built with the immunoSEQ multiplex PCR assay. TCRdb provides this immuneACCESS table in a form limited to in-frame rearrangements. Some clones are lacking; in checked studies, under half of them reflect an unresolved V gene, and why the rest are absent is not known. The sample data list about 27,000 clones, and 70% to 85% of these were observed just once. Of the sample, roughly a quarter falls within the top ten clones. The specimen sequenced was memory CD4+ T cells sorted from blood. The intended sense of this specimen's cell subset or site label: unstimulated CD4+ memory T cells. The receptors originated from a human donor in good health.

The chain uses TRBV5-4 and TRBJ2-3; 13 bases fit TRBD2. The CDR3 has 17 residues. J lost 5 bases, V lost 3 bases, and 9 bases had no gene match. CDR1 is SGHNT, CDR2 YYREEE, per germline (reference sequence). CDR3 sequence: CASSSGLAGAGGDTQYF. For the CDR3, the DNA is TGTGCCAGCAGCTCCGGACTAGCGGGGGCTGGAGGAGATACGCAGTATTTT.

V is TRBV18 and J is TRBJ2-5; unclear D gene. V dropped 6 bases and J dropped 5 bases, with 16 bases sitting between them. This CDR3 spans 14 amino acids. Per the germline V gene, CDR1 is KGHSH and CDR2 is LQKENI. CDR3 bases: TGTGCCAGCTCGGACCCGACCGTGAGCGAGACCCAGTACTTC. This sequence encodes CASSDPTVSETQYF.

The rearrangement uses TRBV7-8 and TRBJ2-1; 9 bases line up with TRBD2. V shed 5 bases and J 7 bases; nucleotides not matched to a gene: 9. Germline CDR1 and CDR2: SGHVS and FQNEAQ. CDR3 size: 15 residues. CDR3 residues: CASSPVLAGANEQFF. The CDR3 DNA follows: TGTGCCAGCAGCCCAGTGTTAGCGGGAGCAAATGAGCAGTTCTTC.

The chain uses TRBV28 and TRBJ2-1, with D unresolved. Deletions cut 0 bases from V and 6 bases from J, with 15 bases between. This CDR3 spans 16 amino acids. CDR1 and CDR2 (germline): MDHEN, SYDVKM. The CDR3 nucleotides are TGTGCCAGCAGTTTATGGACTTTAGGCGCGGCCAATGAGCAGTTCTTC. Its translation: CASSLWTLGAANEQFF.

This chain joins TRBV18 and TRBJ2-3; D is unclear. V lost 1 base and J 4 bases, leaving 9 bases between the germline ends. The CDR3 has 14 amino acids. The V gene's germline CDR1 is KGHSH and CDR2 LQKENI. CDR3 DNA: TGTGCCAGCTCACCACAGAAGGGCTCAGATACGCAGTATTTT. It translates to CASSPQKGSDTQYF.

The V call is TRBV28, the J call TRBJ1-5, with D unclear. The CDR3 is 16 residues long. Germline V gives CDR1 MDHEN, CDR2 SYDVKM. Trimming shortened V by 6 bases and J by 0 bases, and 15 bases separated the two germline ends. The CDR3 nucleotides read TGTGCCAGCAGCACCACCGGACGGAGTAGCAATCAGCCCCAGCATTTT. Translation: CASSTTGRSSNQPQHF.

CDR3 coding DNA: TGTGCCAGTACGCAACTAGCGGGAGGGAGTACGCAGTATTTT. Translated: CASTQLAGGSTQYF. V gene TRBV19 combines with J gene TRBJ2-3; 13 bases are shared with TRBD2. The CDR3 length is 14 residues. Germline CDR1 reads LNHDA; CDR2 reads SQIVND (reference sequence). With V trimmed by 7 bases and J by 8 bases, 6 bases remained unmatched. The complete variable domain, with remaining parts taken from reference TRBV19 and TRBJ2-3, reads DGGITQSPKYLFRKEGQNVTLSCEQNLNHDAMYWYRQDPGQGLRLIYYSQIVNDFQKGDIAEGYSVSREKKESFPLTVTSAQKNPTAFYLCASTQLAGGSTQYFGPGTRLTVL.

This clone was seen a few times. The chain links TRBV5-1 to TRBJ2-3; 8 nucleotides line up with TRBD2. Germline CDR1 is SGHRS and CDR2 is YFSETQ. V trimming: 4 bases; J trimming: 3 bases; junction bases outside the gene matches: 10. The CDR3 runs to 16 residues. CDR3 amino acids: CASSQELAVKTDTQYF. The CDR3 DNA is TGCGCCAGCAGCCAGGAACTAGCGGTGAAGACAGATACGCAGTATTTT.

The CDR3 protein is CASSLSGSSLYNEQFF. The CDR3 region has the DNA TGTGCCAGCAGCTTAAGCGGGAGTTCTCTATACAATGAGCAGTTCTTC. The chain is built from TRBV7-9 and TRBJ2-1, with 8 bases fitting TRBD2. Trimming at V came to 2 bases and at J to 4 bases, leaving 7 bases not matched to a gene. CDR3 size: 16 residues. Germline loops: CDR1 SEHNR, CDR2 FQNEAQ (reference sequence). Complete variable domain (other parts from reference TRBV7-9 and TRBJ2-1): DTGVSQNPRHKITKRGQNVTFRCDPISEHNRLYWYRQTLGQGPEFLTYFQNEAQLEKSRLLSDRFSAERPKGSFSTLEIQRTEQGDSAMYLCASSLSGSSLYNEQFFGPGTRLTVL.

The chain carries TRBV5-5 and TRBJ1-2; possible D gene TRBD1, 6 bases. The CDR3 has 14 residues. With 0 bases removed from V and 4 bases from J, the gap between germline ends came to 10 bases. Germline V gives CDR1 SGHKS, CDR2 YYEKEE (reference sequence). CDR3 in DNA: TGTGCCAGCAGCTTGGAACCAGGGGTCTATGGCTACACCTTC. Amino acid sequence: CASSLEPGVYGYTF.

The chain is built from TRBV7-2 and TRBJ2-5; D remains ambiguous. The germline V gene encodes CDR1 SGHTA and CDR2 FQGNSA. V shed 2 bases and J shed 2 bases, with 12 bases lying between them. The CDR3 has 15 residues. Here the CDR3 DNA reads TGTGCCAGCAGCTTATTCGACTTCCCACAAGAGACCCAGTACTTC. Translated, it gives CASSLFDFPQETQYF. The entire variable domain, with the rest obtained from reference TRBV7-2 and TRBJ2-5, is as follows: GAGVSQSPSNKVTEKGKDVELRCDPISGHTALYWYRQSLGQGLEFLIYFQGNSAPDKSGLPSDRFSAERTGGSVSTLTIQRTQQEDSAVYLCASSLFDFPQETQYFGPGTRLLVL.

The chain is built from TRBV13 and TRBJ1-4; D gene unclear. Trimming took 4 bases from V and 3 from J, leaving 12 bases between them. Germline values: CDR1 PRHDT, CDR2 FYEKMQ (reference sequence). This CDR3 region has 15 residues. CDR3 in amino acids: CASSSRRRSNEKLFF. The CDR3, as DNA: TGTGCCAGCAGCTCCCGACGAAGATCTAATGAAAAACTGTTTTTT.

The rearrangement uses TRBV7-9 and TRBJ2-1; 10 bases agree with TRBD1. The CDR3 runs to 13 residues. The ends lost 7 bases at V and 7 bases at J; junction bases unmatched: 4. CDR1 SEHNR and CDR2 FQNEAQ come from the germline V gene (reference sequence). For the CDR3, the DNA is TGTGCCAGCACCCTGGGACAGGGGAATGAGCAGTTCTTC. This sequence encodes CASTLGQGNEQFF.